These 27 T cell receptor beta chains share one sample of origin, sequenced in a study of blood T cell repertoires in COVID-19. The table came from immunoSEQ multiplex PCR; TCRdb's copy has only in-frame clones and leaves some out. Seen here are about 150,000 clones, about four fifths observed once, and the top ten hold roughly 3.7%. Input material: peripheral blood. The receptors were sampled from a woman of 80 years or more with acute or convalescent COVID-19.

The rearrangement joins TRBV5-1 to TRBJ1-6; D gene unclear. The V gene's germline CDR1 is SGHRS and CDR2 YFSETQ. CDR3 length: 12 residues. The ends were cut back, 4 bases at V and 7 bases at J, with 6 bases in the middle. The CDR3 loop reads CASSGRNSPLHF. In DNA form, the CDR3 reads TGCGCCAGCAGCGGCAGGAATTCACCCCTCCACTTT.

The sample holds one count of this clone. The genes are TRBV6-5 and TRBJ1-1; D not certain. The V end was cut by 4 bases, the J end by 1 base, with 7 bases between. This CDR3 comprises 13 residues. Per germline, CDR1 MNHEY and CDR2 SVGAGI. CDR3 sequence (DNA): TGTGCCAGCAGTTCCACATCGAACACTGAAGCTTTCTTT. This sequence encodes CASSSTSNTEAFF.

The chain carries TRBV11-3 and TRBJ1-1; weak D call: TRBD1 (6 bases). The ends were cut back, 4 bases at V and 7 bases at J, with 13 bases in the middle. Germline V gives CDR1 SGHNT, CDR2 YENEEA. This CDR3 region has 13 residues. CDR3: CASSSSGEGEAFF. In DNA, the CDR3 is TGTGCCAGCAGCTCTTCAGGGGAGGGTGAAGCTTTCTTT.

This chain uses TRBV7-9 with TRBJ1-5, with 11 positions matching TRBD1. CDR3 length: 15 amino acids. Losses at the gene ends were 5 bases for V and 5 bases for J; bases not matched to a gene: 5. Germline V gene lookup returns CDR1 SEHNR and CDR2 FQNEAQ (reference sequence). CDR3 coding DNA: TGTGCCAGCAGCCGGGGACAGGGGGGAGATCAGCCCCAGCATTTT. Translation gives CASSRGQGGDQPQHF.

The CDR3 spells CATSRGPPGQFYNEQFF. The CDR3 DNA is TGTGCCACCAGCAGAGGTCCTCCGGGACAGTTCTACAATGAGCAGTTCTTC. V usage is TRBV15 and J usage is TRBJ2-1; 7 nucleotides agree with TRBD1. This CDR3 contains 17 residues. Unmatched junction bases numbered 9, after V lost 1 base and J lost 3 bases. Germline V lookup: CDR1 LNHNV, CDR2 YYDKDF (reference sequence).

This clone has just a few counts. The V and J genes are TRBV9 and TRBJ1-2, with 10 positions matching TRBD1. V shed 3 bases, J shed 5 bases, and the junction held 10 bases outside the gene matches. Looked up from germline, CDR1 is SGDLS and CDR2 is YYNGEE. This CDR3 is built from 16 residues. As DNA, the CDR3 is TGTGCCAGCAGCGGTGGGACAGGGGTTTTAGGATATGGCTACACCTTC. This sequence encodes CASSGGTGVLGYGYTF. Using reference TRBV9 and TRBJ1-2 for the parts outside the CDR3, the full variable domain is DSGVTQTPKHLITATGQRVTLRCSPRSGDLSVYWYQQSLDQGLQFLIQYYNGEERAKGNILERFSAQQFPDLHSELNLSSLELGDSALYFCASSGGTGVLGYGYTFGSGTRLTVV.

The CDR3 sequence: CASSPQGGTDTQYF. Written as DNA, the CDR3 is TGTGCCAGCAGTCCTCAGGGCGGCACAGATACGCAGTATTTT. The gene calls are TRBV2 and TRBJ2-3; TRBD1 is a possible D gene (5 bases). The CDR3 has 14 amino acids. Germline CDR1 SNHLY, CDR2 FYNNEI. Trimming removed 5 bases from V and 1 base from J, with 10 bases in between.

V is TRBV3-1 (or the pseudogene TRBV3-2) and J is TRBJ2-7; D unclear. The CDR3 has 14 residues. Germline assignment: CDR1 LGHDT and CDR2 YNNKEL (reference sequence). V lost 0 bases, J lost 2 bases, and 8 bases lay in between. The CDR3 here is CASSQDSVTYEQYF. The CDR3 region has the DNA TGTGCCAGCAGCCAAGATTCGGTAACCTACGAGCAGTACTTC.

The chain couples TRBV6-5 to TRBJ2-7; tentatively, D is TRBD2 (5 bases). CDR1 and CDR2 from the germline V gene are MNHEY and SVGAGI. This CDR3 is built from 14 residues. V was trimmed by 0 bases and J by 0 bases, leaving 6 bases between them. The CDR3 reads CASSYSSGSYEQYF. The CDR3, as DNA: TGTGCCAGCAGTTACTCGAGCGGCTCCTACGAGCAGTACTTC.

The V and J genes are TRBV19 and TRBJ2-3; D gene unclear. Trimming shortened V by 5 bases and J by 6 bases, and 9 bases separated the two germline ends. The germline CDR1 and CDR2 sequences are LNHDA and SQIVND (reference sequence). CDR3 length: 12 amino acids. This chain's CDR3 is CASSSPPDTQYF. The DNA of the CDR3 is TGTGCCAGTAGTTCTCCCCCGGATACGCAGTATTTT.

The chain links TRBV3-1 (or the pseudogene TRBV3-2) to TRBJ2-1; 15 nucleotides line up with TRBD2. Per the germline V gene, CDR1 is LGHDT and CDR2 is YNNKEL (reference sequence). V dropped 4 bases and J dropped 0; count of bases not matched to a gene: 13. The CDR3 has 21 residues. The CDR3: CASSRLPGTSGGRSSYNEQFF. The CDR3 DNA is TGTGCCAGCAGCCGCCTCCCCGGGACTAGCGGGGGGCGGAGCTCCTACAATGAGCAGTTCTTC.

The chain combines TRBV5-1 with TRBJ2-2, with a weak D call TRBD2 (5 bases). The germline V gene has CDR1 SGHRS and CDR2 YFSETQ. V lost 3 bases to trimming and J lost 4 bases, with 10 bases between them. The CDR3 consists of 14 residues. CDR3 nucleotides: TGCGCCAGCAGCTCTGCGGGCCCCACCGGGGAGCTGTTTTTT. Protein product: CASSSAGPTGELFF.

The chain joins TRBV3-1 (or the pseudogene TRBV3-2) to TRBJ2-7; 8 nucleotides align to TRBD2. Germline CDR1 is LGHDT and CDR2 is YNNKEL (reference sequence). V was pared by 4 bases and J by 5 bases, with 7 bases of the junction left unmatched. The CDR3 has 14 residues. The CDR3 DNA reads TGTGCCAGCAGCCGACTAGCGCCGACCCACGAGCAGTACTTC. This translates into CASSRLAPTHEQYF.

This clone was picked up one time. The CDR3 nucleotides are TGTGCCAGCAGTTATGAAACGACAGGAACCTACGAGCAGTACTTC. Protein product: CASSYETTGTYEQYF. V gene TRBV6-5 combines with J gene TRBJ2-7, with a tentative D call TRBD1 (6 bases). The V end was cut by 3 bases, the J end by 2 bases, with 14 bases between. Germline CDR1 MNHEY, CDR2 SVGAGI. This CDR3 spans 15 amino acids.

V is TRBV5-1 and J is TRBJ2-7; no firm D call. Germline V CDR1 and CDR2: SGHRS, YFSETQ. V lost 6 bases, J lost 0 bases, and 13 bases lay in between. This CDR3 is 14 amino acids long. CDR3: CASKAQPNSYEQYF. CDR3 bases: TGCGCCAGCAAAGCACAGCCCAACTCCTACGAGCAGTACTTC. The full variable domain, in which reference TRBV5-1 and TRBJ2-7 provide the parts outside the CDR3, is KAGVTQTPRYLIKTRGQQVTLSCSPISGHRSVSWYQQTPGQGLQFLFEYFSETQRNKGNFPGRFSGRQFSNSRSEMNVSTLELGDSALYLCASKAQPNSYEQYFGPGTRLTVT.

The chain links TRBV19 to TRBJ1-4; weak D call: TRBD1 (6 bases). The V end lost 3 bases, the J end lost 4 bases, and 9 bases lay between the germline ends. The germline CDR1 and CDR2 sequences are LNHDA and SQIVND (reference sequence). The CDR3 totals 14 residues. This chain's CDR3 is CASSIDRINEKLFF. Written as DNA, the CDR3 is TGTGCCAGTAGTATCGACAGGATTAATGAAAAACTGTTTTTT.

The chain employs TRBV28 and TRBJ2-3; D possibly corresponds to TRBD1 (5 bases). From germline, CDR1 is MDHEN and CDR2 SYDVKM. There are 16 residues in the CDR3. The germline V and J ends were trimmed by 1 base and 4 bases, with 15 bases remaining between them. The CDR3 DNA reads TGTGCCAGCAGTTTATTAGGGCAGGGTAAGGCAGATACGCAGTATTTT. Its translation: CASSLLGQGKADTQYF.

The V call is TRBV18, the J call TRBJ1-2; tentative D call: TRBD1 (5 bases). CDR3 length equals 11 residues. Germline CDR1 KGHSH, CDR2 LQKENI. V was trimmed by 5 bases and J by 4 bases, leaving 5 bases between them. In DNA form, the CDR3 reads TGTGCCAGCTCAGACAGCTATGGCTACACCTTC. Amino acid sequence: CASSDSYGYTF. The variable domain in full, with the rest retrieved from reference TRBV18 and TRBJ1-2, is NAGVMQNPRHLVRRRGQEARLRCSPMKGHSHVYWYRQLPEEGLKFMVYLQKENIIDESGMPKERFSAEFPKEGPSILRIQQVVRGDSAAYFCASSDSYGYTFGSGTRLTVV.

This clone was seen only once. The chain joins TRBV10-3 to TRBJ1-1; 10 bases agree with TRBD1. The CDR3 has 14 amino acids. The junction had 9 bases not matched to a gene; V was cut back by 3 bases and J by 11 bases. Germline-derived CDR1 and CDR2 are ENHRY and SYGVKD. In nucleotides, the CDR3 is TGTGCCATCAGTGATTTTGGGGGACAGGGGATGGCTTTCTTT. It translates to CAISDFGGQGMAFF.

This sequence joins TRBV3-1 (or the pseudogene TRBV3-2) and TRBJ1-1, with D maybe TRBD1 (5 bases). The germline CDR1 and CDR2 sequences are LGHDT and YNNKEL (reference sequence). The V gene lost 3 bases and the J gene lost 5 bases, with 10 bases spanning the gap. There are 13 residues in the CDR3. CDR3 sequence reads: CASSQRDLTEAFF. In DNA form, the CDR3 reads TGTGCCAGCAGCCAGAGGGACTTGACTGAAGCTTTCTTT.

V gene TRBV2 combines with J gene TRBJ2-1; 7 nucleotides align to TRBD2. There are 15 residues in the CDR3. Germline CDR1 SNHLY, CDR2 FYNNEI. J lost 5 bases, V lost 3 bases, and 7 bases had no gene match. Written as DNA, the CDR3 is TGTGCCAGCAGTGAGAAAAGCGGGATTAACAATGAGCAGTTCTTC. Translating it yields CASSEKSGINNEQFF. Supplemented by reference TRBV2 and TRBJ2-1, the full variable domain reads EPEVTQTPSHQVTQMGQEVILRCVPISNHLYFYWYRQILGQKVEFLVSFYNNEISEKSEIFDDQFSVERPDGSNFTLKIRSTKLEDSAMYFCASSEKSGINNEQFFGPGTRLTVL.

V gene TRBV3-1 (or the pseudogene TRBV3-2) combines with J gene TRBJ2-3, with D tentatively TRBD1 (5 bases). The ends were cut back, 2 bases at V and 4 bases at J, with 16 bases in the middle. CDR3 length: 16 amino acids. Germline loops: CDR1 LGHDT, CDR2 YNNKEL (reference sequence). The CDR3 DNA reads TGTGCCAGCAGCCAATTTCAGGTAAGGGGTGCAGATACGCAGTATTTT. Translating it yields CASSQFQVRGADTQYF.

This clone has just one count. The J gene is TRBJ2-5, the V gene TRBV15; 13 nucleotides align to TRBD2. CDR1 and CDR2 from the germline V gene are LNHNV and YYDKDF (reference sequence). After removal of 1 base from V and 1 base from J, the junction contained 15 bases not matched to a gene. The length of the CDR3 is 21 residues. The DNA for the CDR3 is TGTGCCACCAGCAGAGGGCTACCCACTAGCGGGAGGGCTCCCGGCCAAGAGACCCAGTACTTC. It encodes CATSRGLPTSGRAPGQETQYF.

J is TRBJ1-1 and V is TRBV4-1, with D perhaps TRBD1 (5 bases). Per the germline V gene, CDR1 is MGHRA and CDR2 is YSYEKL. V dropped 1 base and J dropped 6 bases, with 21 bases sitting between them. The CDR3 spans 17 residues. Here the CDR3 reads CASSQGVGGSEGPEAFF. The DNA for the CDR3 is TGCGCCAGCAGCCAAGGTGTGGGGGGTTCCGAGGGTCCTGAAGCTTTCTTT.

This clone was detected once. V gene TRBV12-3 or TRBV12-4 combines with J gene TRBJ1-6; D unclear. Trimming shortened V by 6 bases and J by 5 bases, and 8 bases separated the two germline ends. This CDR3 contains 13 residues. In DNA form, the CDR3 reads TGTGCCAGCAGCTCGAGGGATAATTCACCCCTCCACTTT. As protein: CASSSRDNSPLHF.

The rearrangement uses TRBV7-2 and TRBJ1-1; D gene uncertain. Trimming shortened V by 1 base and J by 1 base, and 10 bases separated the two germline ends. The length of the CDR3 is 15 residues. In germline, CDR1 is SGHTA, CDR2 FQGNSA. CDR3 DNA: TGTGCCAGCAGCTTAGACACCCGGGGGAACACTGAAGCTTTCTTT. Amino acid sequence: CASSLDTRGNTEAFF.

The rearrangement links TRBV11-2 to TRBJ1-2; D perhaps matches TRBD1 (5 bases). V was pared by 5 bases and J by 4 bases, with 17 bases between. CDR1 SGHAT and CDR2 FQNNGV come from the germline V gene. The CDR3 extends over 15 amino acids. The CDR3 DNA follows: TGTGCCAGCAGCCCCGGGGTGGGGGGGGGCTATGGCTACACCTTC. Translation: CASSPGVGGGYGYTF. Looking up the rest from reference TRBV11-2 and TRBJ1-2 gives the full variable domain: EAGVAQSPRYKIIEKRQSVAFWCNPISGHATLYWYQQILGQGPKLLIQFQNNGVVDDSQLPKDRFSAERLKGVDSTLKIQPAKLEDSAVYLCASSPGVGGGYGYTFGSGTRLTVV.